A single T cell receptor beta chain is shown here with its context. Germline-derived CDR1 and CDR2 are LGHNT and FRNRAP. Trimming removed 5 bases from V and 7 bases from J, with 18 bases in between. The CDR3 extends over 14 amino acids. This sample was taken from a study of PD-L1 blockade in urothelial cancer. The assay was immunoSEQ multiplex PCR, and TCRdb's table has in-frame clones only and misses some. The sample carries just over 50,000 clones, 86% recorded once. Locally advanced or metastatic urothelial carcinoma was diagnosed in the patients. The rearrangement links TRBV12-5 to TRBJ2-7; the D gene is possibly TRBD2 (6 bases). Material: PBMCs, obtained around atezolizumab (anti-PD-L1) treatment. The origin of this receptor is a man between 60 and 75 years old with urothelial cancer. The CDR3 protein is CASGGGTGVGEQYF. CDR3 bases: TGTGCTAGTGGTGGGGGGACGGGGGTCGGGGAGCAGTACTTC.